This TCR beta chain emerged from a study of blood T cell repertoires in COVID-19. Study overall: Specimens from acute and convalescent COVID-19 originated in the United States, Italy and Spain.

The study assigned cohorts using participant-reported clinical history. In the original processing: Amplified reference gene primers provided the basis for estimating nucleated cell counts. Here immunoSEQ multiplex PCR was the method, and the copy in TCRdb shows in-frame clones only, minus some. V and J calls plus clone size are reproduced from that table; the DNA served to infer D and trimming. The sample carries 150,000 to 200,000 clones, about 90% recorded once. Germline V CDR1 and CDR2: ENHRY, SYGVKD. The CDR3 consists of 20 residues. The trim removed 0 bases at V and 3 bases at J, leaving 12 bases unmatched.

Sequenced input: PBMCs or T cells enriched from blood (not recorded which). The chain has TRBV10-3 and TRBJ2-3, with TRBD2 matching 13 bases. The receptor was derived from a human donor with acute COVID-19. The donor label of this sample is uncertain. The CDR3 coding sequence is TGTGCCATCAGTGAGTCGGGACTAGCGGGGACACTGGGCGAGACAGATACGCAGTATTTT. Translating it yields CAISESGLAGTLGETDTQYF.